This TCR beta chain was identified in a study of cytomegalovirus exposure and HLA in healthy donors. This clone was found once. The primer mix had 60 Vbeta and 13 Jbeta primers. The protocol was immunoSEQ multiplex PCR, while the TCRdb copy is restricted to in-frame clones and leaves out a portion. This sample yields under 150,000 clones, of which around 83% are seen a single time; around 1.3% belongs to the top ten. V dropped 5 bases and J dropped 6 bases, with 5 bases sitting between them. The CDR3 runs 10 residues. Looked up from germline, CDR1 is GTSNPN and CDR2 is SVGIG (reference sequence). The study sampled nominally healthy donors, though unrecorded immune exposures were likely.

The clonotype originates from a girl aged 2 to 10 in good health and CMV-seronegative. The sample was PBMCs. The chain recombines TRBV30 with TRBJ2-1; D might be TRBD1 (5 bases). The CDR3 coding sequence is TGTGCCTGGGGGGCCAATGAGCAGTTCTTC. As protein: CAWGANEQFF.